One sample yielded the 19 T cell receptor beta chains listed below, sequenced in a study of cytomegalovirus exposure and HLA in healthy donors. PCR primers comprised 60 Vbeta and 13 Jbeta primers. TCRdb's copy holds only in-frame clones and misses some; the assay was immunoSEQ multiplex PCR. The sample lists more than 100,000 clones; 79% were seen once. The sample was PBMCs. The receptors shown here come from a male donor in good health and CMV-seronegative.

This clone was found a few times. The rearrangement uses TRBV5-1 and TRBJ2-2; the match to TRBD1 covers 7 bases. Germline V gene lookup returns CDR1 SGHRS and CDR2 YFSETQ. Trimming cost V 5 bases and J 3 bases; bases outside gene matches: 7. This CDR3 spans 15 amino acids. The chain's CDR3 is CASRAGTVDTGELFF. In DNA form, the CDR3 reads TGCGCCAGCAGGGCCGGGACAGTGGACACCGGGGAGCTGTTTTTT.

The V call is TRBV27, the J call TRBJ2-1, with a weak D call TRBD2 (7 bases). From germline, CDR1 is MNHEY and CDR2 SMNVEV (reference sequence). The CDR3 is 13 amino acids. The V gene lost 6 bases and the J gene lost 7 bases, with 13 bases spanning the gap. The CDR3 sequence: CASRAGAGNEQFF. In DNA, the CDR3 is TGTGCCAGCAGGGCGGGGGCGGGGAATGAGCAGTTCTTC.

V usage is TRBV5-6 and J usage is TRBJ1-2; tentative D call: TRBD1 (6 bases). CDR1 SGHDT and CDR2 YYEEEE come from the germline V gene. With 4 bases removed from V and 6 bases from J, the gap between germline ends came to 16 bases. The CDR3 consists of 14 residues. The CDR3 DNA reads as TGTGCCAGCAGCCCCAAACAGGGAGCCCATGGCTACACCTTC. This translates into CASSPKQGAHGYTF.

The rearrangement joins TRBV19 to TRBJ1-6, with D maybe TRBD1 (5 bases). The CDR3 totals 13 residues. V was cut by 4 bases and J by 9 bases, with 10 bases left in between. Germline assignment: CDR1 LNHDA and CDR2 SQIVND (reference sequence). The CDR3, as DNA: TGTGCCAGTAGTACCCGGGGGATTTCACCCCTCCACTTT. It translates to CASSTRGISPLHF.

This chain joins TRBV4-2 and TRBJ2-1; TRBD1 matches at 11 bases. V lost 0 bases to trimming and J lost 0 bases; unmatched junction nucleotides: 1. Germline assignment: CDR1 LGHNA and CDR2 YNFKEQ. The CDR3 sequence is 17 residues long. CDR3 in amino acids: CASSQDGTGGSYNEQFF. CDR3 DNA: TGTGCCAGCAGCCAAGACGGGACAGGGGGCTCCTACAATGAGCAGTTCTTC.

This clone has a handful of counts. The V gene is TRBV5-8, the J gene TRBJ2-7, with D possibly matching TRBD2 (5 bases). V lost 0 bases, J lost 6 bases, and 13 bases lay in between. In germline, CDR1 is SGHTS, CDR2 YDEGEE. The CDR3 is made up of 14 amino acids. The CDR3 protein is CASSLAIGGGEQYF. The CDR3 region has the DNA TGTGCCAGCAGCTTGGCTATCGGCGGAGGCGAGCAGTACTTC.

The chain is built from TRBV5-4 and TRBJ2-2; D is perhaps TRBD2 (5 bases). Per the germline V gene, CDR1 is SGHNT and CDR2 is YYREEE (reference sequence). V was pared by 4 bases and J by 2 bases, with 15 bases between. CDR3 length equals 16 residues. The DNA for the CDR3 is TGTGCCAGCAGCCCTGGATCAGGACTTAACACCGGGGAGCTGTTTTTT. It is translated as CASSPGSGLNTGELFF. The whole variable domain, remainder taken from reference TRBV5-4 and TRBJ2-2, is ETGVTQSPTHLIKTRGQQVTLRCSSQSGHNTVSWYQQALGQGPQFIFQYYREEENGRGNFPPRFSGLQFPNYSSELNVNALELDDSALYLCASSPGSGLNTGELFFGEGSRLTVL.

This rearrangement joins TRBV12-5 to TRBJ2-7; D is uncertain. The V and J ends lost 0 bases and 3 bases respectively, with 6 bases between them. CDR1 is LGHNT, CDR2 FRNRAP, per germline. The CDR3 covers 13 residues. The CDR3 here is CASGLVAHYEQYF. The CDR3 DNA reads as TGTGCTAGTGGTTTGGTGGCCCACTACGAGCAGTACTTC.

This CDR3 is CASSPRRETGELFF. The DNA of the CDR3 is TGTGCCAGCTCACCCCGCCGGGAGACCGGGGAGCTGTTTTTT. This chain links TRBV18 with TRBJ2-2; the D gene is possibly TRBD2 (6 bases). Trimming cost V 3 bases and J 5 bases, with 10 bases left between them. CDR1 is KGHSH, CDR2 LQKENI, per germline. There are 14 residues in the CDR3.

V usage is TRBV13 and J usage is TRBJ2-1, with 7 bases lining up with TRBD2. J lost 6 bases, V lost 5 bases, and 1 base had no gene match. The CDR3 spans 12 residues. Germline assignment: CDR1 PRHDT and CDR2 FYEKMQ (reference sequence). As DNA, the CDR3 is TGTGCCAGCAGCCCGGGGGGCAATGAGCAGTTCTTC. Translating it yields CASSPGGNEQFF.

The chain recombines TRBV19 with TRBJ2-1; 15 positions agree with TRBD2. Germline V gene data show CDR1 as LNHDA and CDR2 as SQIVND (reference sequence). This CDR3 is 15 amino acids long. V lost 6 bases and J lost 6; bases outside the gene matches: 3. The CDR3 DNA is TGTGCCAGTAGGAGGACTAGCGGGGGGGTCAATGAGCAGTTCTTC. It translates to CASRRTSGGVNEQFF.

This clone was seen only once. The chain couples TRBV18 to TRBJ2-1; D call uncertain. CDR1 is KGHSH and CDR2 is LQKENI in the germline V gene. The ends were cut back, 2 bases at V and 9 bases at J, with 14 bases in the middle. This CDR3 is 14 amino acids long. Written as DNA, the CDR3 is TGTGCCAGCTCACCATCACCAGGTCGCATTGAGCAGTTCTTC. Translation: CASSPSPGRIEQFF.

This clone appeared a few times. The J gene is TRBJ1-5, the V gene TRBV5-5, with TRBD1 as a possible D gene (5 bases). The CDR3 spans 16 residues. Trimming stripped 0 bases from V and 3 bases from J, with 13 bases between. Germline V gene sequence: CDR1 SGHKS, CDR2 YYEKEE (reference sequence). CDR3 in amino acids: CASSLGQSISNQPQHF. CDR3 DNA sequence: TGTGCCAGCAGCTTGGGACAGTCTATATCCAATCAGCCCCAGCATTTT.

This chain uses TRBV7-8 with TRBJ1-6; 10 nucleotides match TRBD1. Germline values: CDR1 SGHVS, CDR2 FQNEAQ. J lost 8 bases, V lost 3 bases, and 7 bases had no gene match. This CDR3 contains 16 residues. CDR3 residues: CASSFPRGTGDSPLHF. The CDR3 coding sequence is TGTGCCAGCAGCTTTCCAAGAGGGACAGGGGATTCACCCCTCCACTTT. Full variable domain (outside the CDR3, taken from reference TRBV7-8 and TRBJ1-6): GAGVSQSPRYKVAKRGQDVALRCDPISGHVSLFWYQQALGQGPEFLTYFQNEAQLDKSGLPSDRFFAERPEGSVSTLKIQRTQQEDSAVYLCASSFPRGTGDSPLHFGNGTRLTVT.

The rearrangement joins TRBV4-3 to TRBJ1-5; D is ambiguous. With 4 bases removed from V and 4 bases from J, the gap between germline ends came to 8 bases. Germline V gene lookup returns CDR1 LGHNA and CDR2 YSLEER. The CDR3 spans 13 residues. The CDR3: CASSREQNQPQHF. As DNA, the CDR3 is TGCGCCAGCAGCCGCGAACAGAATCAGCCCCAGCATTTT.

DNA of the CDR3: TGTGCCAGCAGTGCGGGGACAGGGGACAAGACCCAGTACTTC. Its protein product is CASSAGTGDKTQYF. This sequence joins TRBV6-4 and TRBJ2-5; 10 bases fit TRBD1. This CDR3 contains 14 residues. Per the germline V gene, CDR1 is MRHNA and CDR2 is SNTAGT. V lost 4 bases, J lost 6 bases, and 5 bases stayed unmatched.

V and J are TRBV7-5 and TRBJ2-5; TRBD1 is the table's D call and was not checked against the DNA. TRBV7-5 is deemed a pseudogene. The CDR3 consists of 20 residues. The CDR3 protein is CARSLNKWDRRQLGKETQYF. CDR3 bases: TGTGCCAGAAGCTTAAATAAATGGGACAGGAGGCAATTGGGGAAAGAGACCCAGTACTTC.

This clone was observed a single time. The V call is TRBV9, the J call TRBJ2-1; D is perhaps TRBD2 (5 bases). The germline V gene has CDR1 SGDLS and CDR2 YYNGEE. V was trimmed by 5 bases and J by 0 bases, leaving 9 bases between them. This CDR3 contains 14 residues. This CDR3 reads CASSLGSSYNEQFF. Written as DNA, the CDR3 is TGTGCCAGCAGTCTGGGGAGCTCCTACAATGAGCAGTTCTTC.

CDR3 sequence: CASSQSGGSTEAFF. The CDR3 nucleotides read TGTGCCAGCAGCCAATCCGGGGGTAGCACTGAAGCTTTCTTT. The chain uses TRBV7-8 and TRBJ1-1, with D possibly matching TRBD1 (5 bases). Germline V gene lookup returns CDR1 SGHVS and CDR2 FQNEAQ. V was clipped by 5 bases and J by 4 bases, with 14 bases between them. This CDR3 comprises 14 residues. Using reference TRBV7-8 and TRBJ1-1 for the parts outside the CDR3, the full variable domain is GAGVSQSPRYKVAKRGQDVALRCDPISGHVSLFWYQQALGQGPEFLTYFQNEAQLDKSGLPSDRFFAERPEGSVSTLKIQRTQQEDSAVYLCASSQSGGSTEAFFGQGTRLTVV.